These T cell receptor beta chains were read from a single sample in a study of regulatory T cells in long-lasting Graves disease. Each CDR3 protein gets one entry after TCRdb re-called the multiplex PCR reads with MiXCR. The table records 500,000 or so distinct CDR3 sequences, 14% of them present only once. These data also formed part of another study, on T cells in Graves' hyperthyroidism and ophthalmopathy.

The sample in question was peripheral blood mononuclear cells (PBMCs), obtained at new diagnosis, from a patient treated with antithyroid drugs. Receptor source: a woman aged 45-60 years with Graves disease. Both conserved end residues are trimmed from each CDR3. The D gene is left open where the match is weak.

J,D,V,CDR3
TRBJ1-5,-,TRBV12-3/TRBV12-4,ASSPRGISNQPQH
TRBJ2-5,-,TRBV3-1,ASSQEGRVQETQY
TRBJ2-5,-,TRBV6-2/TRBV6-3,ASREGTVETQY
TRBJ2-7,TRBD2,TRBV18,ASSPGGFYEQY
TRBJ2-5,-,TRBV20-1,SGQQQETQY
TRBJ1-4,TRBD1,TRBV19,ASKEGDSEKLF
TRBJ1-5,TRBD1,TRBV14,ASSQVKTGGSNQPQH
TRBJ2-5,-,TRBV2,ASSVDRFQETQY
TRBJ2-2,-,TRBV4-1,ASSQTSGVQGELF
TRBJ1-1,-,TRBV12-3/TRBV12-4,ASRSGQLNTEAF
TRBJ2-7,-,TRBV10-3,AIRGDTRYEQY
TRBJ2-1,TRBD2,TRBV2,ASRGLAGVEQF
TRBJ2-1,TRBD2,TRBV5-1,ASSLPTSGRRYEQF
TRBJ2-1,-,TRBV6-2/TRBV6-3,ASRTTGRADNEQF
TRBJ1-2,-,TRBV5-1,ASSYRDADNYGYT
TRBJ2-1,TRBD2,TRBV9,ASSEAARTSGSKYNEQF
TRBJ2-7,TRBD2,TRBV13,ASSLSGGLADYEQY
TRBJ1-5,TRBD1,TRBV6-2/TRBV6-3,ASSYSKGGQDNQPQH
TRBJ2-7,-,TRBV6-2/TRBV6-3,ASSYSGPGGGEQY